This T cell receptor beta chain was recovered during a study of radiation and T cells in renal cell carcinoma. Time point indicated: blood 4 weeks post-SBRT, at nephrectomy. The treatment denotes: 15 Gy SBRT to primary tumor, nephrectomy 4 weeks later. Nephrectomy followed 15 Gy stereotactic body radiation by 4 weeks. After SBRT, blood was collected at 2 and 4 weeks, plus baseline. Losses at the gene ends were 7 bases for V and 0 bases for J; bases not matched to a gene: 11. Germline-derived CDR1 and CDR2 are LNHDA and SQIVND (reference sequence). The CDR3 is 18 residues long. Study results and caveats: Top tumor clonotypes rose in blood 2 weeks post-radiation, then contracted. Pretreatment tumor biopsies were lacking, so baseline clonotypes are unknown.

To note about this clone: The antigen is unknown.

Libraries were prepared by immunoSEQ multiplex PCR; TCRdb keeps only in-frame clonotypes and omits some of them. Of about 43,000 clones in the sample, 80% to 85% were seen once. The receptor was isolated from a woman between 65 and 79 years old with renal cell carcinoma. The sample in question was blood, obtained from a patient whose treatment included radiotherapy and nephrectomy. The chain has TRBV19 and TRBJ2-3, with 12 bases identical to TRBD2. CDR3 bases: TGTGCCAGTACCGAAGATGCTAGCGGGGGGGTAAGCACAGATACGCAGTATTTT. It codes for CASTEDASGGVSTDTQYF.